Following are 21 T cell receptor beta chains from one sample sequenced in a study of Ad26.COV2.S vaccination and SARS-CoV-2 variants. The table came from immunoSEQ multiplex PCR; TCRdb's copy has only in-frame clones and leaves some out. The sample lists about 180,000 clones, roughly nine tenths occurring once. The sample was peripheral blood, taken after recovery from COVID-19. The receptor set was obtained from a human donor who had recovered from COVID-19.

This chain joins TRBV5-5 and TRBJ2-1; D not resolved. V lost 0 bases and J lost 4, with 11 bases in between. CDR1 is SGHKS and CDR2 is YYEKEE in the germline V gene (reference sequence). The CDR3 is made up of 15 amino acids. DNA of the CDR3: TGTGCCAGCAGCTTGGCAAACTGGGCATACAATGAGCAGTTCTTC. It encodes CASSLANWAYNEQFF.

The chain employs TRBV12-3 or TRBV12-4 and TRBJ1-1, with D unclear. The CDR3 contains 12 residues. Trimming removed 2 bases at V and 4 bases at J, with 5 bases between. This CDR3 reads CASSLWGTEAFF. The CDR3 DNA follows: TGTGCCAGCAGTTTATGGGGCACTGAAGCTTTCTTT.

This clone occurred a few times. The J gene is TRBJ1-6, the V gene TRBV3-1 (or the pseudogene TRBV3-2); D is perhaps TRBD1 (5 bases). The CDR3 extends over 15 amino acids. Per the germline V gene, CDR1 is LGHDT and CDR2 is YNNKEL (reference sequence). V was clipped by 2 bases and J by 3 bases, with 8 bases between them. CDR3 sequence: CASSQSGYYNSPLHF. CDR3 in DNA: TGTGCCAGCAGCCAATCAGGGTACTATAATTCACCCCTCCACTTT.

The rearrangement joins TRBV9 to TRBJ2-2; D uncertain. CDR1 SGDLS and CDR2 YYNGEE come from the germline V gene. This CDR3 is 16 amino acids long. The germline V and J ends were trimmed by 3 bases and 1 base, with 13 bases remaining between them. CDR3 loop: CASSASRLLNTGELFF. CDR3 coding DNA: TGTGCCAGCAGCGCCTCAAGACTCCTGAACACCGGGGAGCTGTTTTTT.

Many counts were recorded for this clone. The chain is built from TRBV6-1 and TRBJ1-5, with 9 bases that match TRBD1. Germline CDR1 and CDR2: MNHNS and SASEGT. The V and J ends lost 1 base and 5 bases, in that order; junction bases with no gene match: 9. The CDR3 covers 17 residues. Here the CDR3 reads CASSEETGGMFYQPQHF. The CDR3 bases are TGTGCCAGCAGTGAAGAGACAGGGGGTATGTTCTATCAGCCCCAGCATTTT.

The chain joins TRBV7-8 to TRBJ2-1; weak D call: TRBD2 (5 bases). CDR1 and CDR2 from the germline V gene are SGHVS and FQNEAQ. With 2 bases removed from V and 4 bases from J, the gap between germline ends came to 15 bases. The CDR3 consists of 16 residues. The CDR3 protein is CASSLNSRDQYNEQFF. The CDR3 nucleotides are TGTGCCAGCAGCTTAAACAGCCGGGATCAATACAATGAGCAGTTCTTC.

The rearrangement joins TRBV2 to TRBJ2-7; D ambiguous. From germline, CDR1 is SNHLY and CDR2 FYNNEI. This CDR3 region has 16 residues. V shed 5 bases and J shed 2 bases, with 19 bases lying between them. CDR3 DNA: TGTGCCAGCAGTCCCCGCTTCGGCCTTGGTCCCTACGAGCAGTACTTC. Protein: CASSPRFGLGPYEQYF.

The chain links TRBV2 to TRBJ2-1, with 9 bases matching TRBD2. V was pared by 6 bases and J by 4 bases, with 10 bases of the junction left unmatched. CDR1 is SNHLY and CDR2 is FYNNEI in the germline V gene. The CDR3 sequence is 16 residues long. DNA of the CDR3: TGTGCCAGCAGCTCACGAACTAGCGGGTCATACAATGAGCAGTTCTTC. Protein sequence: CASSSRTSGSYNEQFF.

Here the CDR3 DNA reads TGTGCCAGCAGCTTAAGGGCGAACACTGAAGCTTTCTTT. It codes for CASSLRANTEAFF. The chain couples TRBV7-3 to TRBJ1-1; D unclear. With 1 base removed from V and 1 base from J, the gap between germline ends came to 4 bases. From germline, CDR1 is SGHTA and CDR2 FQGTGA. This CDR3 comprises 13 residues.

The chain employs TRBV21-1 and TRBJ2-7; the table's D call, TRBD2, has no DNA check behind it. TRBV21-1 is given as a pseudogene. The CDR3 spans 14 residues. Here the CDR3 DNA reads TGTGCCAGCAGTGGGTCGGCGGAGCCTCCCGAGCAGTACTTC. It yields the protein CASSGSAEPPEQYF.

The chain employs TRBV18 and TRBJ1-1, with TRBD1 identical over 10 bases. Per germline, CDR1 KGHSH and CDR2 LQKENI. This CDR3 spans 16 amino acids. J gave up 3 bases and V 6 bases, and 10 bases lay outside the gene matches. The CDR3 spells CASSPGTGVADTEAFF. In DNA, the CDR3 is TGTGCCAGCTCTCCCGGGACAGGGGTTGCGGACACTGAAGCTTTCTTT. The whole variable domain, filled in from reference TRBV18 and TRBJ1-1, reads NAGVMQNPRHLVRRRGQEARLRCSPMKGHSHVYWYRQLPEEGLKFMVYLQKENIIDESGMPKERFSAEFPKEGPSILRIQQVVRGDSAAYFCASSPGTGVADTEAFFGQGTRLTVV.

The V call is TRBV29-1, the J call TRBJ1-2, with a tentative D call TRBD1 (5 bases). The germline V gene encodes CDR1 SQVTM and CDR2 ANQGSEA. V gave up 3 bases and J gave up 8 bases, with 16 bases separating them. The CDR3 contains 13 residues. CDR3 sequence reads: CSVDGPRAMGYTF. The CDR3 DNA follows: TGCAGCGTTGATGGTCCCAGGGCTATGGGCTACACCTTC.

This clone showed up just once. The chain has TRBV5-4 and TRBJ2-7; 8 bases are a match to TRBD2. This CDR3 contains 14 residues. The germline V gene encodes CDR1 SGHNT and CDR2 YYREEE (reference sequence). Trimming took 2 bases from V and 5 from J; bases not matched to a gene: 6. The CDR3 protein is CASSLSGRYNEQYF. The CDR3 DNA reads as TGTGCCAGCAGCTTAAGCGGGAGATATAACGAGCAGTACTTC. Using reference TRBV5-4 and TRBJ2-7 for the parts outside the CDR3, the full variable domain is ETGVTQSPTHLIKTRGQQVTLRCSSQSGHNTVSWYQQALGQGPQFIFQYYREEENGRGNFPPRFSGLQFPNYSSELNVNALELDDSALYLCASSLSGRYNEQYFGPGTRLTVT.

This chain joins TRBV18 and TRBJ2-6, with unresolved D. Trimming removed 6 bases from V and 0 bases from J, with 0 bases in between. The CDR3 length is 12 residues. Germline-derived CDR1 and CDR2 are KGHSH and LQKENI. The CDR3 spells CASSSGANVLTF. CDR3 in DNA: TGTGCCAGCTCCTCTGGGGCCAACGTCCTGACTTTC.

The chain links TRBV15 to TRBJ1-1; 8 bases agree with TRBD1. This CDR3 spans 14 amino acids. With V trimmed by 5 bases and J by 2 bases, 4 bases remained unmatched. CDR1 LNHNV and CDR2 YYDKDF come from the germline V gene (reference sequence). The CDR3 protein is CATSRDRLNTEAFF. The CDR3 DNA sequence: TGTGCCACCAGCCGGGACAGGCTTAACACTGAAGCTTTCTTT.

This clone was counted a few times. The chain's CDR3 is CASSLQDNQPQHF. The CDR3 DNA reads TGTGCCAGCAGTCTACAAGACAATCAGCCCCAGCATTTT. V is TRBV6-2 or TRBV6-3 and J is TRBJ1-5; D unclear. Germline V gene lookup returns CDR1 MNHEY and CDR2 SVGEGT. There are 13 residues in the CDR3. Trimming left V 5 bases short and J 3 bases short, with 8 bases between.

The chain uses TRBV9 and TRBJ1-6, with D unresolved. The germline V gene has CDR1 SGDLS and CDR2 YYNGEE. The CDR3 runs 13 residues. Trimming pared 4 bases from V and 9 bases from J, leaving 11 bases between. The CDR3 DNA is TGTGCCAGCAGCCCCTTATTCGGTTCACCCCTCCACTTT. Its protein product is CASSPLFGSPLHF.

The CDR3 DNA reads as TGTGCCAGCGGGCTGACAGATTTCTCTGGAAACACCATATATTTT. As protein: CASGLTDFSGNTIYF. The chain joins TRBV11-1 to TRBJ1-3; a possible D gene is TRBD1 (5 bases). This CDR3 spans 15 amino acids. Trimming took off 8 bases at V and 0 bases at J, with 14 bases between the two ends. Germline CDR1 SGHAT, CDR2 FQDESV (reference sequence).

The chain employs TRBV30 and TRBJ2-3; D is possibly TRBD2 (5 bases). CDR1 GTSNPN and CDR2 SVGIG come from the germline V gene (reference sequence). The CDR3 runs to 13 residues. Trimming took 5 bases from V and 2 from J, leaving 11 bases between them. CDR3 residues: CAWRRGPTDTQYF. CDR3 sequence (DNA): TGTGCCTGGCGGAGAGGGCCCACAGATACGCAGTATTTT.

V gene TRBV18 combines with J gene TRBJ2-1, with 7 bases matching TRBD2. V shed 3 bases, J shed 9 bases, and the junction held 17 bases outside the gene matches. CDR3 length: 17 residues. Germline V gene lookup returns CDR1 KGHSH and CDR2 LQKENI. Here the CDR3 DNA reads TGTGCCAGCTCACCTTCGCTCACAGGACTAGTTTACGGTGAGCAGTTCTTC. Protein sequence: CASSPSLTGLVYGEQFF. Full variable domain (remainder filled in from reference TRBV18 and TRBJ2-1): NAGVMQNPRHLVRRRGQEARLRCSPMKGHSHVYWYRQLPEEGLKFMVYLQKENIIDESGMPKERFSAEFPKEGPSILRIQQVVRGDSAAYFCASSPSLTGLVYGEQFFGPGTRLTVL.

The V gene is TRBV11-2, the J gene TRBJ2-3; 9 bases match TRBD2. CDR1 and CDR2 from the germline V gene are SGHAT and FQNNGV. This CDR3 is built from 17 residues. J was trimmed by 2 bases and V by 4 bases; bases with no gene match: 10. The CDR3 sequence: CASSSLTSGIYTDTQYF. DNA of the CDR3: TGTGCCAGCAGCTCCCTGACTAGCGGCATTTACACAGATACGCAGTATTTT. The full variable domain, in which reference TRBV11-2 and TRBJ2-3 provide the parts outside the CDR3, is EAGVAQSPRYKIIEKRQSVAFWCNPISGHATLYWYQQILGQGPKLLIQFQNNGVVDDSQLPKDRFSAERLKGVDSTLKIQPAKLEDSAVYLCASSSLTSGIYTDTQYFGPGTRLTVL.